In its sample, the clone carrying this TCR beta chain was seen many times. The data were obtained in a study of CD8+CD57+ T cells in acquired aplastic anemia. According to the study, genomic DNA was the template for TCR beta VDJ and CDR3 profiling. TCRdb ran MiXCR on the reads and lists one entry per CDR3 protein. The sample lists some 120,000 distinct CDR3 sequences, approximately 36% occurring once. It was patients with CD8+CD57+ cell expansion by flow cytometry who were chosen for sequencing. All participating patients were living with severe acquired aplastic anemia. Prior therapy had not been administered to any patient at the time of blood sampling. Sequenced sample: sorted CD4+, CD8+, or CD8+CD57+ T cells (not recorded which) from PBMCs. This TCR was sampled from a human donor with aplastic anemia.

The CDR3 DNA is TGTGCCAGCTCCCTGAAGCGGGTCTCGGGAGAGCAGTACGTC. Protein: CASSLKRVSGEQYV. The J gene is TRBJ2-7, the V gene TRBV2; the D gene is possibly TRBD2 (6 bases). CDR3 size: 14 residues. V was trimmed by 8 bases and J by 7 bases, leaving 21 bases between them. Germline assignment: CDR1 SNHLY and CDR2 FYNNEI.